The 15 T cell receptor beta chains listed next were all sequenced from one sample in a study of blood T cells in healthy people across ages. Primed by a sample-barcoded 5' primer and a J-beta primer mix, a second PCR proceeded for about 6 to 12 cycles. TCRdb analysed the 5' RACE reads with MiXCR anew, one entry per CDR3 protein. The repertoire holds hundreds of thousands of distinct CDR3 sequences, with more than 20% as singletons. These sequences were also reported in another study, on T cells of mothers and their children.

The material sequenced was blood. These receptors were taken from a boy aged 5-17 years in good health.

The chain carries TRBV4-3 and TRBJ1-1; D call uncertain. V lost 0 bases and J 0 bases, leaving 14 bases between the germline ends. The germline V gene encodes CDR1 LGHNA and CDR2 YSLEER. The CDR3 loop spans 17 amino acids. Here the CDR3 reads CASSQDYNRPMNTEAFF. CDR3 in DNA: TGCGCCAGCAGCCAAGATTATAACAGACCAATGAACACTGAAGCTTTCTTT.

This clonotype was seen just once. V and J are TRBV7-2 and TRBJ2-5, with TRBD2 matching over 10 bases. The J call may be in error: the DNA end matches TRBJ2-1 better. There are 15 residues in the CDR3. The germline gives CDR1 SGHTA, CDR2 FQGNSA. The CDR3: CASSPSGRGSHEQFF. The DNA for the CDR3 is TGTGCCAGCAGCCCCAGCGGGAGGGGATCGCATGAGCAGTTCTTC.

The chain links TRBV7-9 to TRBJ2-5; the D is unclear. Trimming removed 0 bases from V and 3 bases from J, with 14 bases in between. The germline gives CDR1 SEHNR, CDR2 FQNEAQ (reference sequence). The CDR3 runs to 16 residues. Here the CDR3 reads CASSLAAVVAEETQYF. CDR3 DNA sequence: TGTGCCAGCAGCTTAGCGGCTGTCGTGGCCGAAGAGACCCAGTACTTC.

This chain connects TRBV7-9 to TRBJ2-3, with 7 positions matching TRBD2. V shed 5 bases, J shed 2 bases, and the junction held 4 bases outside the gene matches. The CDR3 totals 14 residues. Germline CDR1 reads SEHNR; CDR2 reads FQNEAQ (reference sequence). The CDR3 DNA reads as TGTGCCAGCAGCATCAGGGACTACACAGATACGCAGTATTTT. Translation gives CASSIRDYTDTQYF.

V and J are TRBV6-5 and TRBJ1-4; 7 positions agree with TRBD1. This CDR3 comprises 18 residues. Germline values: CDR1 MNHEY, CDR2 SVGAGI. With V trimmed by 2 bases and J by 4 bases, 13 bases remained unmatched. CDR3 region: CASSYLYLAGQINEKLFF. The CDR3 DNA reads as TGTGCCAGCAGTTACCTTTATCTTGCGGGACAGATTAATGAAAAACTGTTTTTT.

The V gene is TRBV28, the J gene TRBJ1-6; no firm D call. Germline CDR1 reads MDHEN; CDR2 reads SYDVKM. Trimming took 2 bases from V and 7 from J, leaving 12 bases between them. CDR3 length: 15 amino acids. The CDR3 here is CASSLSAGMNSPLHF. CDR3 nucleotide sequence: TGTGCCAGCAGTTTAAGTGCAGGAATGAATTCACCCCTCCACTTT.

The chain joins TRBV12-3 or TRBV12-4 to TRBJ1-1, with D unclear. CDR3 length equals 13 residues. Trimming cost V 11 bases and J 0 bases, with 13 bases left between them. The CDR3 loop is CAGTQIMNTEAFF. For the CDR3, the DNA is TGTGCCGGTACCCAGATTATGAACACTGAAGCTTTCTTT.

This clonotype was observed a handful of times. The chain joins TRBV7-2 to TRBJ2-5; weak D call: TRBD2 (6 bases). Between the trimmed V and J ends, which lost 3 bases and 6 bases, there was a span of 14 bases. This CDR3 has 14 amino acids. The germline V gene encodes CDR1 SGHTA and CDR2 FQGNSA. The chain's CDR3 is CASSFGGETKTQYF. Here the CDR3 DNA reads TGTGCCAGCAGCTTTGGCGGGGAAACGAAGACCCAGTACTTC. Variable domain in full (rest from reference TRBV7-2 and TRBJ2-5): GAGVSQSPSNKVTEKGKDVELRCDPISGHTALYWYRQSLGQGLEFLIYFQGNSAPDKSGLPSDRFSAERTGGSVSTLTIQRTQQEDSAVYLCASSFGGETKTQYFGPGTRLLVL.

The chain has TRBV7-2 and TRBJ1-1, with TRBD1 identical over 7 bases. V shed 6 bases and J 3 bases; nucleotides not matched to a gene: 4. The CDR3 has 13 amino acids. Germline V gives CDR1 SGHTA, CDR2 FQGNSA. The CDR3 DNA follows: TGTGCCAGCAGGGAACAGGGGTACACTGAAGCTTTCTTT. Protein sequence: CASREQGYTEAFF. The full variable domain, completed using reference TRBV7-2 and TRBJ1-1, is GAGVSQSPSNKVTEKGKDVELRCDPISGHTALYWYRQSLGQGLEFLIYFQGNSAPDKSGLPSDRFSAERTGGSVSTLTIQRTQQEDSAVYLCASREQGYTEAFFGQGTRLTVV.

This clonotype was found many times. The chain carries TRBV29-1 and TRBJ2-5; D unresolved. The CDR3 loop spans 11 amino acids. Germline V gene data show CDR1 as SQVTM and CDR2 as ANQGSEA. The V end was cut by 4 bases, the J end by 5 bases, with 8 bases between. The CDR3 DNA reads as TGCAGCGTTGTTTTGGGGGAGACCCAGTACTTC. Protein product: CSVVLGETQYF.

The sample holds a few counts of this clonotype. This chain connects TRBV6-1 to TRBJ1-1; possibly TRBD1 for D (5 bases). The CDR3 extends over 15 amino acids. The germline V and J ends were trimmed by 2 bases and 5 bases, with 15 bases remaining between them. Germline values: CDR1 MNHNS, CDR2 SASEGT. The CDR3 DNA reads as TGTGCCAGCAGTGAACTCGGGGGATTTGAAACTGAAGCTTTCTTT. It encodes CASSELGGFETEAFF.

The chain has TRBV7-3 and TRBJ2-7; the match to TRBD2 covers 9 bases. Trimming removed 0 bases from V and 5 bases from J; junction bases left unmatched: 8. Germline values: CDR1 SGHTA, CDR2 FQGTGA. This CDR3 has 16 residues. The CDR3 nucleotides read TGTGCCAGCAGCTTAACGGTAGCGGGGGACCTCCACGAGCAGTACTTC. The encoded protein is CASSLTVAGDLHEQYF. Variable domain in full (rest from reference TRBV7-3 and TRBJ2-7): GAGVSQTPSNKVTEKGKYVELRCDPISGHTALYWYRQSLGQGPEFLIYFQGTGAADDSGLPNDRFFAVRPEGSVSTLKIQRTERGDSAVYLCASSLTVAGDLHEQYFGPGTRLTVT.

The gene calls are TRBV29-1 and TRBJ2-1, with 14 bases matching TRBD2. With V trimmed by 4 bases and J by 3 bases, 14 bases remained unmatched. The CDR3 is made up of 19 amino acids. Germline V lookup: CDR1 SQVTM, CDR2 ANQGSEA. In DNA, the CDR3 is TGCAGCGTTGGAGGGGGGGGTGGACTAGCGGGAGGACTCTACAATGAGCAGTTCTTC. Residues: CSVGGGGGLAGGLYNEQFF.

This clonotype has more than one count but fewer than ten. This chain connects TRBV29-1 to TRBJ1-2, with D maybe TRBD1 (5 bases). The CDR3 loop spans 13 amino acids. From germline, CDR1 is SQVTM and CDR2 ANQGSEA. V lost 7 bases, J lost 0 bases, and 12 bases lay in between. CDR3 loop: CSGVDTTNYGYTF. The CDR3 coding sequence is TGCAGCGGAGTGGACACAACTAACTATGGCTACACCTTC.

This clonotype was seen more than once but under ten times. The CDR3 DNA reads as TGCAGTGCCGAACCAGACAGCTCCTATAATTCACCCCTCCACTTT. It yields the protein CSAEPDSSYNSPLHF. J is TRBJ1-6 and V is TRBV20-1; the D gene is possibly TRBD1 (5 bases). The germline V gene has CDR1 DFQATT and CDR2 SNEGSKA (reference sequence). This CDR3 has 15 residues. The V and J ends lost 6 bases and 0 bases respectively, with 12 bases between them.